This TCR beta chain was sequenced for a study of blood T cell repertoires in COVID-19. The CDR3 runs to 14 residues. Germline V gene sequence: CDR1 SGHRS, CDR2 YFSETQ. V dropped 4 bases and J dropped 1; count of bases not matched to a gene: 2. The method was immunoSEQ multiplex PCR; TCRdb's version includes in-frame clones alone and lacks a portion of them. The table shows about 250,000 clones, with around 90% occurring only once. This chain connects TRBV5-1 to TRBJ1-3, with 7 bases identical to TRBD1. Sequencing was performed on peripheral blood. This clonotype was obtained from a man aged 25-45 years with COVID-19, enrolled during active disease. Written as DNA, the CDR3 is TGCGCCAGCAGCGAGACAGGGTCTGGAAACACCATATATTTT. Protein sequence: CASSETGSGNTIYF.